The 27 T cell receptor beta chains reported below all come from one sample, sequenced in a study of cytomegalovirus exposure and HLA in healthy donors. The PCR had 60 Vbeta and 13 Jbeta primers. The method was immunoSEQ multiplex PCR; TCRdb's version includes in-frame clones alone and lacks a portion of them. The sample contains over 130,000 clones, 61% of which appear only once. What was sequenced was PBMCs. All receptors derive from a male donor in good health and CMV-seronegative.

The V and J genes are TRBV6-6 and TRBJ2-7, with D perhaps TRBD1 (6 bases). Trimming stripped 2 bases from V and 6 bases from J, with 8 bases between. This CDR3 contains 12 residues. Germline V gene sequence: CDR1 MNHNY, CDR2 SVGAGI (reference sequence). This chain's CDR3 is CASSYTGSEQYF. The CDR3, as DNA: TGTGCCAGCAGTTACACAGGGAGCGAGCAGTACTTC.

The chain employs TRBV19 and TRBJ1-2, with 7 nucleotides matching TRBD1. Germline V CDR1 and CDR2: LNHDA, SQIVND (reference sequence). This CDR3 has 13 amino acids. V lost 3 bases to trimming and J lost 5 bases; unmatched junction nucleotides: 3. In DNA form, the CDR3 reads TGTGCCAGTAGTATGGGGGACAGTTATGGCTACACCTTC. It is translated as CASSMGDSYGYTF.

The chain joins TRBV29-1 to TRBJ2-1; 9 bases fit TRBD2. Germline CDR1 reads SQVTM; CDR2 reads ANQGSEA. This CDR3 is built from 15 residues. V was clipped by 7 bases and J by 3 bases; unmatched bases: 10. CDR3 DNA: TGCAGCGCAAGAGGCCGGACTAGCGTCTACAATGAGCAGTTCTTC. Translated: CSARGRTSVYNEQFF.

The V call is TRBV29-1, the J call TRBJ2-7, with 7 bases matching TRBD2. CDR1 and CDR2 from the germline V gene are SQVTM and ANQGSEA. The V gene end was trimmed by 5 bases and the J gene end by 4 bases; junction bases not matched to a gene: 5. CDR3 size: 12 residues. CDR3 protein: CSVSDGGYEQYF. CDR3 DNA: TGCAGCGTTTCCGACGGGGGGTACGAGCAGTACTTC.

The rearrangement uses TRBV10-2 and TRBJ1-5; D unresolved. CDR3 size: 13 residues. Germline CDR1 reads WSHSY; CDR2 reads SAAADI. Trimming stripped 4 bases from V and 6 bases from J, with 10 bases between. The CDR3 nucleotides read TGCGCCAGCAGTGCCGAGTATATTCAGCCCCAGCATTTT. Its translation: CASSAEYIQPQHF.

J is TRBJ1-5 and V is TRBV19; a possible D gene is TRBD1 (6 bases). CDR1 and CDR2 (germline): LNHDA, SQIVND (reference sequence). The CDR3 runs to 14 residues. The V gene lost 5 bases and the J gene lost 3 bases, with 11 bases spanning the gap. The CDR3 here is CASSSTGLNQPQHF. As DNA, the CDR3 is TGTGCCAGTAGTTCGACAGGACTCAATCAGCCCCAGCATTTT. Variable domain in full (rest from reference TRBV19 and TRBJ1-5): DGGITQSPKYLFRKEGQNVTLSCEQNLNHDAMYWYRQDPGQGLRLIYYSQIVNDFQKGDIAEGYSVSREKKESFPLTVTSAQKNPTAFYLCASSSTGLNQPQHFGDGTRLSIL.

The genes are TRBV29-1 and TRBJ2-1; possible D gene TRBD1, 5 bases. Trimming took 4 bases from V and 7 from J, leaving 14 bases between them. CDR1 SQVTM and CDR2 ANQGSEA come from the germline V gene. The CDR3 has 13 amino acids. The CDR3 region has the DNA TGCAGCGTTGTGATAACAGGTGGGAATGAGCAGTTCTTC. The encoded protein is CSVVITGGNEQFF.

This clone was counted between two and nine times. As DNA, the CDR3 is TGTGCCAGCAGCGTGAGAGGGGGAAATCTCATGAACACTGAAGCTTTCTTT. Amino acids: CASSVRGGNLMNTEAFF. V and J are TRBV9 and TRBJ1-1; D is perhaps TRBD1 (6 bases). V shed 2 bases and J shed 0 bases, with 17 bases lying between them. CDR3 length: 17 residues. CDR1 and CDR2 (germline): SGDLS, YYNGEE.

V and J are TRBV7-3 and TRBJ2-5; D call uncertain. Germline loops: CDR1 SGHTA, CDR2 FQGTGA. This CDR3 spans 14 amino acids. V lost 5 bases and J lost 7, with 17 bases in between. CDR3 in amino acids: CASSPTPAVGTQYF. The CDR3 bases are TGTGCCAGCAGCCCGACACCAGCCGTCGGGACCCAGTACTTC.

This clone has just one count. The V gene is TRBV4-3, the J gene TRBJ2-5, with 10 bases that match TRBD2. V was pared by 4 bases and J by 7 bases, with 6 bases of the junction left unmatched. Germline-derived CDR1 and CDR2 are LGHNA and YSLEER. This CDR3 contains 14 residues. Here the CDR3 DNA reads TGCGCCAGCAGCCCAGCTAGCGGGGGCGGGACCCAGTACTTC. This translates into CASSPASGGGTQYF.

This clone appeared a few times. The rearrangement links TRBV5-6 to TRBJ2-5, with a possible D match to TRBD2 (7 bases). The germline V gene has CDR1 SGHDT and CDR2 YYEEEE. The CDR3 spans 15 residues. With 2 bases removed from V and 5 bases from J, the gap between germline ends came to 16 bases. CDR3 region: CASSFGGGPGETQYF. Written as DNA, the CDR3 is TGTGCCAGCAGCTTTGGGGGGGGGCCGGGGGAGACCCAGTACTTC.

This clone was observed a few times. The chain employs TRBV5-6 and TRBJ2-5; TRBD1 matches 8 bases. The closer fit of TRBJ2-7 to the DNA end suggests the J call may be wrong. This CDR3 contains 14 residues. Germline CDR1 SGHDT, CDR2 YYEEEE. The CDR3 DNA reads as TGTGCCAGCAGCTTCGGACAGGGAGCCCACGAGCAGTACTTC. Its protein product is CASSFGQGAHEQYF.

As DNA, the CDR3 is TGTGCCAGCAGTTATCGAGCCGGGGGGCACACCGGGGAGCTGTTTTTT. Amino acid sequence: CASSYRAGGHTGELFF. This rearrangement joins TRBV6-6 to TRBJ2-2, with TRBD2 as a possible D gene (7 bases). From germline, CDR1 is MNHNY and CDR2 SVGAGI (reference sequence). The CDR3 consists of 16 residues. V dropped 3 bases and J dropped 3 bases, with 14 bases sitting between them.

This clone was seen only a few times. The V call is TRBV4-1, the J call TRBJ1-5, with TRBD1 as a possible D gene (5 bases). CDR1 MGHRA and CDR2 YSYEKL come from the germline V gene. The germline V and J ends were trimmed by 0 bases and 5 bases, with 17 bases remaining between them. This CDR3 comprises 17 residues. For the CDR3, the DNA is TGCGCCAGCAGCCAAGAGGCTATTACAGGAACAGATCAGCCCCAGCATTTT. This codes for CASSQEAITGTDQPQHF.

The table lists this clone with a few counts. V and J are TRBV19 and TRBJ1-2; 8 positions agree with TRBD1. Germline V CDR1 and CDR2: LNHDA, SQIVND (reference sequence). V lost 5 bases and J lost 5; bases outside the gene matches: 7. This CDR3 contains 14 residues. The CDR3 here is CASSPGQVGYGYTF. In DNA form, the CDR3 reads TGTGCCAGTAGTCCGGGACAGGTGGGATATGGCTACACCTTC.

The chain carries TRBV6-5 and TRBJ1-1; D possibly corresponds to TRBD1 (5 bases). Trimming removed 6 bases from V and 1 base from J, with 12 bases in between. CDR3 length: 14 residues. Germline CDR1 reads MNHEY; CDR2 reads SVGAGI. The CDR3 DNA sequence: TGTGCCAGCAGGGGGCGGGAATCGAACACTGAAGCTTTCTTT. Translated: CASRGRESNTEAFF.

J is TRBJ2-1 and V is TRBV19, with TRBD1 as a possible D gene (6 bases). The CDR3 consists of 15 residues. Looked up from germline, CDR1 is LNHDA and CDR2 is SQIVND (reference sequence). V lost 6 bases and J lost 2, with 14 bases in between. The CDR3, as DNA: TGTGCCAGTAGCCTGGACAGCGTGACCTACAATGAGCAGTTCTTC. This sequence encodes CASSLDSVTYNEQFF.

Remarks on this clone: This CDR3 is also generated by other DNA sequences in the sample. This chain uses TRBV5-4 with TRBJ1-2; tentatively, D is TRBD1 (5 bases). V was pared by 4 bases and J by 4 bases, with 14 bases between. The CDR3 spans 14 residues. Germline V CDR1 and CDR2: SGHNT, YYREEE (reference sequence). The CDR3 DNA reads as TGTGCCAGCAGCCCCGGAGGGGTTGGCTATGGCTACACCTTC. Protein product: CASSPGGVGYGYTF.

The rearrangement uses TRBV28 and TRBJ2-5; 9 positions agree with TRBD1. The DNA end is more similar to TRBJ2-7, so the J call may be wrong. Germline V gene sequence: CDR1 MDHEN, CDR2 SYDVKM. This CDR3 contains 19 residues. The CDR3 sequence is CASRSPPGQGPIPDYEQYF. The CDR3 DNA follows: TGTGCCAGCAGATCCCCACCGGGACAGGGACCCATACCTGACTACGAGCAGTACTTC.

There are a few counts of this clone. The V gene is TRBV10-2, the J gene TRBJ1-3; TRBD1 aligns across 9 bases. The CDR3 length is 17 residues. Trimming removed 3 bases from V and 4 bases from J; junction bases left unmatched: 10. Germline V gene data show CDR1 as WSHSY and CDR2 as SAAADI. The CDR3: CASSEYGQGQGGNTIYF. The CDR3 region has the DNA TGCGCCAGCAGTGAATACGGGCAGGGACAGGGAGGAAACACCATATATTTT.

The rearrangement uses TRBV5-6 and TRBJ1-6, with D perhaps matching TRBD1 (6 bases). The CDR3 loop spans 15 amino acids. Per the germline V gene, CDR1 is SGHDT and CDR2 is YYEEEE. V was cut by 4 bases and J by 6 bases, with 14 bases left in between. The CDR3 nucleotides are TGTGCCAGCAGCCCCACCCCAGGGGTTAATTCACCCCTCCACTTT. This sequence encodes CASSPTPGVNSPLHF.

In this sample, this clone turned up a few times. The V gene is TRBV4-1, the J gene TRBJ2-7; 9 nucleotides line up with TRBD1. After removal of 2 bases from V and 6 bases from J, the junction contained 2 bases not matched to a gene. CDR1 and CDR2 (germline): MGHRA, YSYEKL. There are 13 residues in the CDR3. CDR3 nucleotide sequence: TGCGCCAGCAGCCAATTGGGACAGGGCGAGCAGTACTTC. Protein sequence: CASSQLGQGEQYF.

The rearrangement links TRBV6-5 to TRBJ2-1; D is undetermined. This CDR3 region has 16 residues. Germline V gene sequence: CDR1 MNHEY, CDR2 SVGAGI. V shed 0 bases and J shed 1 base, with 10 bases lying between them. The CDR3 sequence is CASSYSLADSYNEQFF. The CDR3 DNA follows: TGTGCCAGCAGTTACTCTCTCGCGGATTCCTACAATGAGCAGTTCTTC.

The chain combines TRBV6-5 with TRBJ1-3; D remains ambiguous. CDR3 size: 15 residues. CDR1 and CDR2 from the germline V gene are MNHEY and SVGAGI. V lost 6 bases, J lost 3 bases, and 15 bases lay in between. The CDR3 loop is CASSTFGLGGNTIYF. CDR3 DNA sequence: TGTGCCAGCAGCACTTTTGGGCTCGGTGGAAACACCATATATTTT.

The chain is built from TRBV7-2 and TRBJ2-2, with 8 bases fitting TRBD1. The V gene's germline CDR1 is SGHTA and CDR2 FQGNSA. Unmatched junction bases numbered 8, after V lost 4 bases and J lost 4 bases. The CDR3 is made up of 16 amino acids. This CDR3 is CASSWNGQGVTGELFF. For the CDR3, the DNA is TGTGCCAGCAGCTGGAACGGACAGGGTGTCACCGGGGAGCTGTTTTTT.

This chain uses TRBV6-1 with TRBJ2-1; 12 bases are a match to TRBD2. The CDR3 loop spans 17 amino acids. The V segment lost 2 bases and the J segment 8 bases; nucleotides outside the gene matches: 10. CDR1 is MNHNS and CDR2 is SASEGT in the germline V gene. The CDR3: CASSEFLAGGLGHEQFF. Written as DNA, the CDR3 is TGTGCCAGCAGTGAATTCCTAGCGGGGGGGCTGGGACATGAGCAGTTCTTC.

The genes are TRBV6-1 and TRBJ2-7, with a tentative D call TRBD1 (6 bases). V was trimmed by 1 base and J by 2 bases, leaving 9 bases between them. The germline V gene encodes CDR1 MNHNS and CDR2 SASEGT. The CDR3 runs to 14 residues. In DNA, the CDR3 is TGTGCCAGCAGTGAAGTTTGGGGGCCCTACGAGCAGTACTTC. Its protein product is CASSEVWGPYEQYF.